A selection of T cell receptor beta chains follows, all from one sample in a study of CD4 T cells in relation to SARS-CoV-2 and coronaviruses. Using immunoSEQ multiplex PCR, the repertoire was profiled, and TCRdb retains in-frame clones only, with some absent. In the table there are some 30,000 clones, 76% of which are singletons. These receptors' targets are unknown. Specimen: CD4+ T cells from PBMCs, cultured in vitro. These receptors were taken from a human donor in good health. CDR3s include the opening cysteine and the closing phenylalanine or tryptophan. D genes are given only for firm matches. Not all rows give a size; the values are once, few, many and, for expanded clones, a class.

abundance: .; v_gene: TRBV12-5; j_gene: TRBJ2-1; d_gene: TRBD1; CDR3aa: CASLTGGAYNEQFF; CDR3nt: TGTGCTAGCCTCACAGGGGGCGCGTACAATGAGCAGTTCTTC
abundance: .; v_gene: TRBV11-2; j_gene: TRBJ1-1; d_gene: .; CDR3aa: CASSPEVWENTEAFF; CDR3nt: TGTGCCAGCAGCCCCGAGGTCTGGGAGAACACTGAAGCTTTCTTT
abundance: few; v_gene: TRBV18; j_gene: TRBJ1-4; d_gene: .; CDR3aa: CASSPRGGKATNEKLFF; CDR3nt: TGTGCCAGCTCACCACGGGGCGGTAAAGCAACTAATGAAAAACTGTTTTTT
abundance: once; v_gene: TRBV5-5; j_gene: TRBJ1-2; d_gene: .; CDR3aa: CASSLDAGFNGYTF; CDR3nt: TGTGCCAGCAGCTTGGATGCGGGCTTCAATGGCTACACCTTC
abundance: .; v_gene: TRBV9; j_gene: TRBJ1-6; d_gene: .; CDR3aa: CASSTTGNFSPLHF; CDR3nt: TGTGCCAGCAGCACTACAGGGAATTTTTCACCCCTCCACTTT
abundance: .; v_gene: TRBV28; j_gene: TRBJ1-5; d_gene: .; CDR3aa: CASSFPGASNQPQHF; CDR3nt: TGTGCCAGCAGTTTCCCAGGGGCCAGCAATCAGCCCCAGCATTTT
abundance: .; v_gene: TRBV6-2/TRBV6-3; j_gene: TRBJ1-2; d_gene: .; CDR3aa: CASSLSEARTGYTF; CDR3nt: TGTGCCAGCAGTTTATCGGAGGCCCGGACTGGCTACACCTTC
abundance: .; v_gene: TRBV7-2; j_gene: TRBJ1-5; d_gene: .; CDR3aa: CASSRGLTNQPQHF; CDR3nt: TGTGCCAGCAGCCGCGGCCTGACCAATCAGCCCCAGCATTTT
abundance: .; v_gene: TRBV2; j_gene: TRBJ1-5; d_gene: .; CDR3aa: CASWDGNSNQPQHF; CDR3nt: TGTGCCAGCTGGGACGGAAATAGCAATCAGCCCCAGCATTTT
abundance: .; v_gene: TRBV29-1; j_gene: TRBJ2-1; d_gene: TRBD1; CDR3aa: CSVTGTGSSYNEQFF; CDR3nt: TGCAGCGTTACCGGGACAGGGAGCTCCTACAATGAGCAGTTCTTC
abundance: .; v_gene: TRBV6-1; j_gene: TRBJ1-5; d_gene: .; CDR3aa: CASSETFSNQPQHF; CDR3nt: TGTGCCAGCAGTGAAACTTTCAGCAATCAGCCCCAGCATTTT
abundance: .; v_gene: TRBV14; j_gene: TRBJ2-2; d_gene: .; CDR3aa: CASSQDFAGNTGELFF; CDR3nt: TGTGCCAGCAGCCAAGATTTTGCGGGGAACACCGGGGAGCTGTTTTTT
abundance: few; v_gene: TRBV5-1; j_gene: TRBJ2-7; d_gene: .; CDR3aa: CASSYQYSYEQYF; CDR3nt: TGCGCCAGCAGCTATCAATACTCCTACGAGCAGTACTTC
abundance: .; v_gene: TRBV30; j_gene: TRBJ1-1; d_gene: .; CDR3aa: CAWTALTEAFF; CDR3nt: TGTGCCTGGACCGCCCTCACTGAAGCTTTCTTT
abundance: .; v_gene: TRBV28; j_gene: TRBJ2-7; d_gene: TRBD1; CDR3aa: CASRSPGQTYEQYF; CDR3nt: TGTGCCAGCAGGTCACCGGGACAGACCTACGAGCAGTACTTC
abundance: .; v_gene: TRBV27; j_gene: TRBJ2-7; d_gene: TRBD1; CDR3aa: CASSRGPNEQYF; CDR3nt: TGTGCCAGCAGTAGGGGGCCGAACGAGCAGTACTTC
abundance: .; v_gene: TRBV4-2; j_gene: TRBJ1-2; d_gene: .; CDR3aa: CASSQDLRGAVRGYTF; CDR3nt: TGTGCCAGCAGCCAAGATTTGCGGGGCGCAGTCAGGGGCTACACCTTC
abundance: once; v_gene: TRBV7-3; j_gene: TRBJ1-1; d_gene: .; CDR3aa: CASSPQGGTEAFF; CDR3nt: TGTGCCAGCAGCCCACAGGGTGGCACTGAAGCTTTCTTT
abundance: .; v_gene: TRBV5-1; j_gene: TRBJ2-5; d_gene: TRBD1; CDR3aa: CASSPTGGGETQYF; CDR3nt: TGCGCCAGCAGCCCGACAGGGGGCGGGGAGACCCAGTACTTC
abundance: .; v_gene: TRBV7-9; j_gene: TRBJ2-2; d_gene: .; CDR3aa: CASSRLMTGELFF; CDR3nt: TGTGCCAGCAGCCGCCTGATGACCGGGGAGCTGTTTTTT
abundance: few; v_gene: TRBV7-9; j_gene: TRBJ1-5; d_gene: TRBD1; CDR3aa: CASSPLTGQNNQPQHF; CDR3nt: TGTGCCAGCAGCCCATTGACGGGACAGAACAATCAGCCCCAGCATTTT
abundance: .; v_gene: TRBV4-1; j_gene: TRBJ2-7; d_gene: TRBD1; CDR3aa: CASSEQGAIPYEQYF; CDR3nt: TGCGCCAGCAGCGAACAGGGGGCGATCCCTTACGAGCAGTACTTC
abundance: .; v_gene: TRBV6-5; j_gene: TRBJ1-2; d_gene: TRBD1; CDR3aa: CASTPTGGRGYTF; CDR3nt: TGTGCCAGCACCCCGACAGGGGGCCGTGGCTACACCTTC